This T cell receptor (beta chain) comes out of a study of OX40 agonist ivuxolimab in advanced cancers. Study-wide context: Ivuxolimab, which targeted the costimulatory receptor OX40 (CD134), was an agonistic, fully human IgG2 monoclonal antibody. Intravenous ivuxolimab was administered to patients every 2 weeks at six dose levels: 0.01, 0.1, 0.3, 1.5, 3 and 10 mg/kg. The point of sequencing TCRbeta in the periphery was to test whether ivuxolimab changed TCR sequence diversity and drove clonal T-cell expansion. Of the approximately 53 patients in dose escalation, 19 had hepatocellular carcinoma, approximately 15 had melanoma, 9 had renal cell carcinoma and 9 had head and neck cancer. Partial responses were achieved by three dose-escalation patients, of whom one had hepatocellular carcinoma and two had cutaneous melanoma. The paper covers the monotherapy dose-escalation part of the phase I ivuxolimab trial, which included N ≈ 57 patients. In the dose-escalation cohort, 65% to 90% of patients were male, and the mean age was about 55 years, with a range of about 20 to 79. Patients were allowed to have had prior anti-PD-1, anti-PD-L1 or anti-CTLA-4 therapy, and approximately 37% of the dose-escalation patients had been treated with checkpoint inhibitors. Beyond this particular receptor, the publication reports: Antigen specificity was not determined for the clonally expanded peripheral T cells. Low levels of normalized T-cell clonal expansion were also seen in some nonresponding patients. Clonal expansion of both CD4+ and CD8+ blood T cells was observed from baseline to week 6 at doses 0.1 to 3.0 mg/kg. In the 0.1-3.0 mg/kg groups, partial responders had among the lowest normalized peripheral clonal expansion, particularly in CD8+ T cells. On average, CD8+ T cells showed more expanded clones than CD4+ T cells after ivuxolimab.

On this clone itself: Its antigen is not yet known. Base qualities are not recorded, but no much larger clone differs from it by a single base.

To sequence the TCRbeta CDR3 region, genomic DNA was isolated from the sorted cells. TCRbeta CDR3 regions were sequenced using the immunoSEQ Assay. TCRdb stores this immuneACCESS table with in-frame sequences only. Part of the clones is absent; in the studies checked, under half of the shortfall reflects unresolved V genes, and no reason is known for the rest. This sample holds 75,000 to 95,000 clones; around 87% were observed only once. Together, the top ten hold 2% to 3% of the sample. Patients with autoimmune disease history or receiving systemic immunosuppression were excluded from the trial. Peripheral blood for TCR sequencing was collected from all dose cohorts at baseline, on cycle 4 day 1, and on cycle 7 day 1. Samples were obtained from an open-label, multicenter, first-in-human phase I dose-escalation trial of ivuxolimab. Adults with locally advanced or metastatic head and neck squamous cell, hepatocellular, melanoma or renal cell carcinoma were enrolled in the trial. Before TCR sequencing, CD4+ T cells and CD8+ T cells from peripheral blood were sorted into separate populations.

The germline V gene specifies SGDLS as CDR1 and YYNGEE as CDR2. From cysteine to phenylalanine, the CDR3 is 15 amino acids long. CDR3 DNA only is kept here, 45 bases in frame from base 1. The trim is 5 bases for V and 0 bases for J, with a gap of 14 bases between the germline ends. This clonotype was sampled from an adult with an advanced solid tumor such as melanoma, head and neck, liver or kidney cancer. Sequenced here: CD4+ or CD8+ T cells sorted from blood, sampled in a trial of the OX40 agonist ivuxolimab. The chain is encoded by TRBV9 joined to TRBJ1-2; the D gene cannot be named for sure. The CDR3 reads CASSLRIDANYGYTF. The sequenced DNA: TGTGCCAGCAGTTTAAGAATCGATGCTAACTATGGCTACACCTTC.